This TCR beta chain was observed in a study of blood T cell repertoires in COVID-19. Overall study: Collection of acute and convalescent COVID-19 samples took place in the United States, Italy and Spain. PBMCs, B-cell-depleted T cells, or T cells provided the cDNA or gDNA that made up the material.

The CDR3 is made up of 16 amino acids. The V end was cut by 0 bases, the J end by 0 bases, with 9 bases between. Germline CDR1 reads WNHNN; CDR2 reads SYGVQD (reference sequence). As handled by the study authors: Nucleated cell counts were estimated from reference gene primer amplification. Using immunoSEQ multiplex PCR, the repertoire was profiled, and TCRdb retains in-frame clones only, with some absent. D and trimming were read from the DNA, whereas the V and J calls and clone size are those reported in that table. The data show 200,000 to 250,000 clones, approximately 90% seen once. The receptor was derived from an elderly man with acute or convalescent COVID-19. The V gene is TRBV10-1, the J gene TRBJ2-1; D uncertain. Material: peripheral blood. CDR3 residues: CASSESLSFSYNEQFF. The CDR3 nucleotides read TGCGCCAGCAGTGAGTCCCTGAGTTTCTCCTACAATGAGCAGTTCTTC.